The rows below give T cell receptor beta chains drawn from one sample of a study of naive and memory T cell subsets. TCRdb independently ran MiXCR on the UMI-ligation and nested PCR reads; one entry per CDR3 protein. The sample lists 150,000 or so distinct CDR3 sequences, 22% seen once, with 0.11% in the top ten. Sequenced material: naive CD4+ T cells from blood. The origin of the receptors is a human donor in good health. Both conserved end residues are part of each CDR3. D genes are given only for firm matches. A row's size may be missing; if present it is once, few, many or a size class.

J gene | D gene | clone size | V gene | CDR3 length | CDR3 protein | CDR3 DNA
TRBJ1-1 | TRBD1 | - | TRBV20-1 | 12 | CSANRGNTEAFF | TGCAGTGCTAACAGGGGAAACACTGAAGCTTTCTTT
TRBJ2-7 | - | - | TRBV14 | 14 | CASSQPGVPSEQYF | TGTGCCAGCAGCCAACCAGGGGTCCCAAGCGAGCAGTACTTC
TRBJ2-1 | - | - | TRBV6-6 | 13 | CASRVPGGIEQFF | TGTGCCAGCAGAGTCCCAGGGGGGATCGAGCAGTTCTTC
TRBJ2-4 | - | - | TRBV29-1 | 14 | CSVEDPKAKNIQYF | TGCAGCGTTGAAGATCCCAAAGCCAAAAACATTCAGTACTTC
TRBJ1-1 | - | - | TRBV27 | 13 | CASSLWGNTEAFF | TGTGCCAGCAGTTTATGGGGGAACACTGAAGCTTTCTTT
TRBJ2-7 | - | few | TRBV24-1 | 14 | CATSLVASSYEQYF | TGTGCCACCAGCTTGGTCGCAAGCTCCTACGAGCAGTACTTC
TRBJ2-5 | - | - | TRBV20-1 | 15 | CSARVPPVGRETQYF | TGCAGTGCTAGGGTTCCCCCAGTGGGGAGGGAGACCCAGTACTTC
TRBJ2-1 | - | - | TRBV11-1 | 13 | CASSFGLAGEQFF | TGTGCCAGCAGCTTCGGGCTGGCCGGAGAGCAGTTCTTC
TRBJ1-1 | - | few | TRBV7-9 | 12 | CASSPDSTEAFF | TGTGCCAGCAGCCCAGACAGCACTGAAGCTTTCTTT
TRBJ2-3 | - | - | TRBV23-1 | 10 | CVRVTDTQYF | TGCGTAAGGGTAACAGATACGCAGTATTTT
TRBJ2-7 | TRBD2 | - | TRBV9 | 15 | CASSVGSGRKAEQYF | TGTGCCAGCAGCGTGGGGAGCGGGAGAAAGGCCGAGCAGTACTTC
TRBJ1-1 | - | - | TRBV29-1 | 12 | CSVEPSRTEAFF | TGCAGCGTTGAGCCGTCCAGAACTGAAGCTTTCTTT
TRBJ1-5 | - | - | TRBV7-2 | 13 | CASSPRTVQPQHF | TGTGCCAGCAGCCCACGGACCGTTCAGCCCCAGCATTTT
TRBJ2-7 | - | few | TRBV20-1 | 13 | CSAPPSGSYEQYF | TGCAGTGCTCCCCCGAGCGGGTCCTACGAGCAGTACTTC
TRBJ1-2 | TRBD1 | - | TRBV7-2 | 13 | CASRQGGGDGYTF | TGTGCCAGCAGACAGGGGGGGGGCGATGGCTACACCTTC
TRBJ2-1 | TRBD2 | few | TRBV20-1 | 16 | CSARGPLAGRNNEQFF | TGCAGTGCTAGAGGACCACTAGCGGGAAGGAACAATGAGCAGTTCTTC
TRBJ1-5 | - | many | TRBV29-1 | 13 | CSVANGGNQPQHF | TGCAGCGTCGCCAATGGGGGCAATCAGCCCCAGCATTTT
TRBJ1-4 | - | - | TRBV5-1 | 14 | CASSLQPTNEKLFF | TGCGCCAGCAGCTTACAGCCAACTAATGAAAAACTGTTTTTT
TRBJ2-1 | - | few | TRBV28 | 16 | CASSLGSRNLYNEQFF | TGTGCCAGCAGTTTAGGGAGTCGTAATCTCTACAATGAGCAGTTCTTC
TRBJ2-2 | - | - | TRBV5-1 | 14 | CASSFNWYTGELFF | TGCGCCAGCAGCTTTAACTGGTACACCGGGGAGCTGTTTTTT
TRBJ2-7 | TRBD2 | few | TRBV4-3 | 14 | CASSHGAGDYEQYF | TGCGCCAGCAGCCACGGTGCGGGAGACTACGAGCAGTACTTC
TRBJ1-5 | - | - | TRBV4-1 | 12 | CASSGDHQPQHF | TGCGCCAGCAGCGGGGACCATCAGCCCCAGCATTTT
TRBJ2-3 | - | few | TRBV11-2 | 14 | CASSPSRKLDTQYF | TGTGCCAGCAGCCCCAGCCGCAAGTTAGATACGCAGTATTTT
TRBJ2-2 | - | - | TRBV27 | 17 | CASSLRSSGTNTGELFF | TGTGCCAGCAGTTTAAGGAGTAGCGGAACGAACACCGGGGAGCTGTTTTTT
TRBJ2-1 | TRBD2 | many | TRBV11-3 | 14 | CASSPLAGTNEQFF | TGTGCCAGCAGCCCACTAGCGGGGACCAATGAGCAGTTCTTC
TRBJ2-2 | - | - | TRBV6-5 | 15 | CASSYVGVNTGELFF | TGTGCCAGCAGTTACGTCGGGGTGAACACCGGGGAGCTGTTTTTT
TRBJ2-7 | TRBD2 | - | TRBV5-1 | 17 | CASSLGLAGGPPYEQYF | TGCGCCAGCAGCCTGGGACTAGCGGGAGGGCCACCCTACGAGCAGTACTTC
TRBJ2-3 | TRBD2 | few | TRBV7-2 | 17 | CASSHSLTSGRSDTQYF | TGTGCCAGCAGTCATTCACTCACTAGCGGGAGATCAGATACGCAGTATTTT
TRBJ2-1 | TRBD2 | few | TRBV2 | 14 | CASMGLAGYNEQFF | TGTGCCAGCATGGGACTAGCGGGGTACAATGAGCAGTTCTTC
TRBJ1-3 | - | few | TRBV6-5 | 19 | CASSYLGGDRTDWRNTIYF | TGTGCCAGCAGTTATCTCGGCGGGGACCGGACAGATTGGAGAAACACCATATATTTT
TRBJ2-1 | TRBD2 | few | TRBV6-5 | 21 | CASSYSRPGLPGGQAYNEQFF | TGTGCCAGCAGTTACTCGCGTCCGGGACTCCCGGGAGGGCAGGCCTACAATGAGCAGTTCTTC
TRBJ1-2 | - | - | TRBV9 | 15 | CASSVSLSQGLGYTF | TGTGCCAGCAGCGTGAGTTTATCCCAGGGGCTTGGCTACACCTTC
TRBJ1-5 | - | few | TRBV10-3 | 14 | CAISEAGSNQPQHF | TGTGCCATCAGTGAGGCGGGTAGCAATCAGCCCCAGCATTTT
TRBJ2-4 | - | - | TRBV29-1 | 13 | CSVLGRGGNIQYF | TGCAGCGTGCTGGGACGAGGAGGAAACATTCAGTACTTC
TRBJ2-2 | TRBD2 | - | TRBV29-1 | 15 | CSAKIAGGPPGELFF | TGCAGCGCCAAGATAGCGGGAGGCCCCCCCGGGGAGCTGTTTTTT
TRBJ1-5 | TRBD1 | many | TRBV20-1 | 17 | CSARDIRGRGSNQPQHF | TGCAGTGCTAGAGATATAAGGGGGCGCGGAAGCAATCAGCCCCAGCATTTT
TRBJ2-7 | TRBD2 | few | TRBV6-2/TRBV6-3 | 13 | CASSFAGGYEQYF | TGTGCCAGCAGTTTTGCGGGAGGCTACGAGCAGTACTTC
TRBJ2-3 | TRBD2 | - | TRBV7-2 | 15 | CASSFSGSFPDTQYF | TGTGCCAGCAGCTTTAGCGGGAGTTTCCCAGATACGCAGTATTTT
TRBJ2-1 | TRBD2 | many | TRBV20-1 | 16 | CSARDLTSGRINEQFF | TGCAGTGCTAGAGACCTTACTAGCGGGAGGATAAATGAGCAGTTCTTC
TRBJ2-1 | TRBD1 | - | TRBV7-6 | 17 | CASSNRDRALPDNEQFF | TGTGCCAGCAGCAACCGGGACAGGGCGCTTCCCGACAATGAGCAGTTCTTC
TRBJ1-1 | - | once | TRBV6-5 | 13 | CASSSYGNTEAFF | TGTGCCAGCAGTTCCTATGGGAACACTGAAGCTTTCTTT
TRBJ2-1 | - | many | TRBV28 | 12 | CASSLRRNEQFF | TGTGCCAGCAGTTTAAGGCGCAATGAGCAGTTCTTC
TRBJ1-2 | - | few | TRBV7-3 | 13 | CASSLEWGYGYTF | TGTGCCAGCAGCCTGGAGTGGGGGTATGGCTACACCTTC
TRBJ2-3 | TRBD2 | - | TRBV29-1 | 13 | CSGGGRAVDTQYF | TGCAGCGGAGGAGGGAGGGCCGTCGATACGCAGTATTTT
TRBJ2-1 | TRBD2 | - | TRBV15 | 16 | CATSRDLKRENNEQFF | TGTGCCACCAGCAGAGATCTGAAGCGGGAGAACAATGAGCAGTTCTTC
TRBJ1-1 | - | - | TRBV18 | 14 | CASSQIQGYTEAFF | TGTGCCAGCTCACAAATACAGGGTTACACTGAAGCTTTCTTT
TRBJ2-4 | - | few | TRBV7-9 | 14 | CASSFRDLENIQYF | TGTGCCAGCAGCTTTCGTGACCTAGAAAACATTCAGTACTTC
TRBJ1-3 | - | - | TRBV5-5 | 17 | CASSLAWPGSSGNTIYF | TGTGCCAGCAGCTTGGCCTGGCCAGGGAGCTCTGGAAACACCATATATTTT
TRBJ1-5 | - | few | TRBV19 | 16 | CASSIQSPRANQPQHF | TGTGCCAGTAGTATTCAATCCCCAAGGGCTAATCAGCCCCAGCATTTT
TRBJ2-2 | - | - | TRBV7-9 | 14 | CASTDRPNTGELFF | TGTGCCAGCACGGACAGACCGAACACCGGGGAGCTGTTTTTT
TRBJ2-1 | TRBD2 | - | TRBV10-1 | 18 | CASSGSGVSGSPYNEQFF | TGCGCCAGCAGTGGATCGGGTGTTAGCGGGAGTCCCTACAATGAGCAGTTCTTC
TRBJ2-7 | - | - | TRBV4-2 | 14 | CASSQDRDRGEQYF | TGTGCCAGCAGCCAAGACCGGGACCGGGGGGAGCAGTACTTC
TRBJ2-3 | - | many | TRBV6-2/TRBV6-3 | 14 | CASSYSTVGDTQYF | TGTGCCAGCAGTTACTCGACGGTGGGAGATACGCAGTATTTT
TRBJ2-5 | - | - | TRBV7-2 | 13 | CASSLAHLETQYF | TGTGCCAGCAGCTTAGCCCACCTCGAGACCCAGTACTTC
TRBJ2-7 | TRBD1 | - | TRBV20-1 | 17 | CSADSRDRGHSEDEQYF | TGCAGTGCTGATTCGAGGGACAGGGGGCACTCTGAGGACGAGCAGTACTTC
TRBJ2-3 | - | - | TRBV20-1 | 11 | CSALAPDTQYF | TGCAGTGCGCTGGCCCCAGATACGCAGTATTTT
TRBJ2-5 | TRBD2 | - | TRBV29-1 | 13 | CSVGGGSRETQYF | TGCAGCGTTGGGGGCGGGAGTAGGGAGACCCAGTACTTC
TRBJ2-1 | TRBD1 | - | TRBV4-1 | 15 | CASSQGDRGSGEQFF | TGCGCCAGCAGCCAAGGGGACAGGGGGTCCGGTGAGCAGTTCTTC